A selection of T cell receptor beta chains follows, all from one sample in a study of cytomegalovirus exposure and HLA in healthy donors. Profiling relied on immunoSEQ multiplex PCR, and the TCRdb table lists in-frame clones only, not all of them. The data hold about 99,000 clones, with over 60% observed a single time. The sequencing input was PBMCs. Source of these receptors: a man aged 55 to 69 in good health and CMV-seropositive. Both conserved end residues are part of each CDR3. The D gene is left open where the match is weak. For some rows the clone size is stated as once, few or many, or as a class when expanded; others skip it.

V	J	size	D	CDR3	DNA
TRBV5-1	TRBJ1-5	NA	TRBD1	CASSPRGTGREPQHF	TGCGCCAGCAGCCCCCGAGGGACAGGGAGAGAGCCCCAGCATTTT
TRBV5-1	TRBJ2-7	NA	TRBD1	CASSLAPGQQYEQYF	TGCGCCAGCAGCTTGGCCCCGGGACAGCAGTACGAGCAGTACTTC
TRBV13	TRBJ2-1	NA	NA	CASREDNEQFF	TGTGCCAGCAGAGAGGACAATGAGCAGTTCTTC
TRBV6-1	TRBJ1-4	NA	TRBD1	CASSEGTGREKLFF	TGTGCCAGCAGTGAAGGGACAGGGCGGGAAAAACTGTTTTTT
TRBV7-6	TRBJ2-3	once	TRBD2	CASSFRTSGTDTQYF	TGTGCCAGCAGCTTCCGGACTAGCGGCACAGATACGCAGTATTTT
TRBV19	TRBJ2-4	NA	NA	CASSITSDRWDIQYF	TGTGCCAGTAGTATCACTTCAGACAGGTGGGACATTCAGTACTTC
TRBV11-2	TRBJ2-5	NA	NA	CASSRLLERKSQYF	TGTGCCAGCAGCCGATTGCTAGAGCGGAAGAGCCAGTACTTC
TRBV11-2	TRBJ2-2	NA	NA	CASTLVGSTGELFF	TGTGCCAGCACCCTGGTTGGGAGCACCGGGGAGCTGTTTTTT
TRBV18	TRBJ2-7	NA	NA	CASSQFTGTEQYF	TGTGCCAGCTCTCAATTTACAGGGACCGAGCAGTACTTC
TRBV6-1	TRBJ2-1	NA	TRBD1	CASSEEGALDNEQFF	TGTGCCAGCAGTGAAGAGGGGGCGCTTGACAATGAGCAGTTCTTC
TRBV9	TRBJ2-7	NA	TRBD2	CASSPGLGPYEQYF	TGTGCCAGCAGCCCGGGACTAGGCCCTTACGAGCAGTACTTC
TRBV18	TRBJ2-1	few	NA	CASSPTFEGYNEQFF	TGTGCCAGCTCACCCACCTTTGAGGGCTACAATGAGCAGTTCTTC
TRBV4-3	TRBJ1-5	NA	TRBD1	CASSQDRQGLGQPQHF	TGCGCCAGCAGCCAAGATCGACAGGGTTTGGGCCAGCCCCAGCATTTT
TRBV11-3	TRBJ2-2	NA	NA	CASSLASGTGELFF	TGTGCCAGCAGCTTAGCTTCGGGGACCGGGGAGCTGTTTTTT
TRBV18	TRBJ1-1	few	NA	CASSSLPGWSTEAFF	TGTGCCAGCTCATCGCTTCCTGGGTGGAGCACTGAAGCTTTCTTT
TRBV4-3	TRBJ2-2	once	TRBD1	CASSQDPQGVGTGELFF	TGCGCCAGCAGCCAAGATCCCCAGGGGGTAGGCACCGGGGAGCTGTTTTTT
TRBV18	TRBJ2-3	NA	NA	CASSDSGETDTQYF	TGTGCCAGCTCAGATTCGGGGGAAACAGATACGCAGTATTTT
TRBV19	TRBJ1-1	NA	NA	CASRAKGLGNTEAFF	TGTGCCAGTCGGGCGAAGGGGCTTGGGAACACTGAAGCTTTCTTT
TRBV5-4	TRBJ1-3	NA	TRBD1	CASSLAKQGALGNTIYF	TGTGCCAGCAGCTTGGCAAAGCAGGGGGCCCTTGGAAACACCATATATTTT
TRBV5-6	TRBJ2-1	NA	TRBD2	CASSPRGREGEQFF	TGTGCCAGCAGCCCCCGGGGGAGGGAGGGTGAGCAGTTCTTC